What follows describes a single T cell receptor beta chain. Its cognate antigen is unknown. The data stem from a study of CD8+ T cells in alopecia areata. Regarding the study as a whole: For lesional scalp, especially alopecia totalis/universalis, clonality was higher than in normal scalp.

Sample treatment: oral pan-JAK inhibitor, 5-10 mg twice daily. CDR1 and CDR2 (germline): SGHDN, FVKESK. Between the trimmed V and J ends, which lost 5 bases and 5 bases, there was a span of 6 bases. The CDR3 covers 11 residues. Sequencing relied on a cDNA template that was reverse transcribed from extracted RNA. Sequencing was performed with immunoSEQ multiplex PCR; in TCRdb, only in-frame clones are kept and a portion is missing. Seen here are approximately 110,000 clones, 56% observed once, and the top ten hold under 3.5%. The chain employs TRBV14 and TRBJ2-5; possible D gene TRBD2, 6 bases. The starting material was CD4+ T cells sorted from blood, obtained at week 24, from a patient treated with tofacitinib. The receptor comes from a human donor with alopecia areata. CDR3 sequence (DNA): TGTGCCAGCAGCGCGGGGGAGACCCAGTACTTC. This sequence encodes CASSAGETQYF.